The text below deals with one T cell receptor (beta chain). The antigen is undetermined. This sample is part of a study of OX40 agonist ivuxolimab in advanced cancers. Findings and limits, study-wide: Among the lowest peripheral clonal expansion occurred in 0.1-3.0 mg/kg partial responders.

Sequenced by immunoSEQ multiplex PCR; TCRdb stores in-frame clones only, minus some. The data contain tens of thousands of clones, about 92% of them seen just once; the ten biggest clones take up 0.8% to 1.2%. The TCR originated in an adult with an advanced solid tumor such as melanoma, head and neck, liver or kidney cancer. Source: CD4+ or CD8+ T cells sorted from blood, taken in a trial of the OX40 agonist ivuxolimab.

CDR3 loop: CASSQGNLGAGETQYF. CDR3 DNA sequence: TGCGCCAGCAGCCAAGGGAATCTAGGGGCTGGGGAGACCCAGTACTTC. The J gene is TRBJ2-5, the V gene TRBV4-1, with a weak D call TRBD1 (5 bases). The germline CDR1 and CDR2 sequences are MGHRA and YSYEKL. V lost 1 base and J 5 bases, leaving 17 bases between the germline ends. The CDR3 extends over 16 amino acids.